These 22 T cell receptor beta chains originate from one sample sequenced in a study of blood T cell repertoires in COVID-19. Sequenced by immunoSEQ multiplex PCR; TCRdb stores in-frame clones only, minus some. The sample lists some 340,000 clones, roughly 87% occurring once. The sequencing input was PBMCs or T cells enriched from blood (not recorded which). The receptor set was obtained from a woman aged 50 to 65 who had recovered from COVID-19.

The rearrangement joins TRBV29-1 to TRBJ1-1; TRBD1 is a possible D gene (5 bases). Germline values: CDR1 SQVTM, CDR2 ANQGSEA. The V gene lost 4 bases and the J gene lost 1 base, with 10 bases spanning the gap. This CDR3 has 13 amino acids. In DNA form, the CDR3 reads TGCAGCGTTGGGGAGGGGAGGAACACTGAAGCTTTCTTT. Amino acid sequence: CSVGEGRNTEAFF.

The chain employs TRBV19 and TRBJ1-5; possible D gene TRBD1, 5 bases. The V gene's germline CDR1 is LNHDA and CDR2 SQIVND (reference sequence). CDR3 length equals 16 residues. V gave up 8 bases and J gave up 2 bases, with 19 bases separating them. The CDR3 bases are TGTGCCAGTCAATGGCAGGGAACATTGGGCAATCAGCCCCAGCATTTT. It encodes CASQWQGTLGNQPQHF.

This clone was seen more than once but under ten times. The chain recombines TRBV2 with TRBJ1-1; D gene ambiguous. The germline V gene encodes CDR1 SNHLY and CDR2 FYNNEI. The V and J ends lost 5 bases and 5 bases respectively, with 18 bases between them. This CDR3 has 15 residues. The CDR3 protein is CASSLARNTKTEAFF. As DNA, the CDR3 is TGTGCCAGCAGTCTAGCCAGGAATACGAAGACTGAAGCTTTCTTT.

The chain joins TRBV7-3 to TRBJ1-2; TRBD1 might be the D (5 bases). Germline loops: CDR1 SGHTA, CDR2 FQGTGA. The CDR3 consists of 15 residues. Trimming stripped 4 bases from V and 6 bases from J, with 18 bases between. The CDR3: CASSYTIWGADGYTF. In DNA, the CDR3 is TGTGCCAGCAGCTATACTATTTGGGGCGCGGATGGCTACACCTTC.

The chain carries TRBV9 and TRBJ2-3, with a tentative D call TRBD2 (5 bases). CDR1 and CDR2 (germline): SGDLS, YYNGEE. This CDR3 is 15 amino acids long. The germline V and J ends were trimmed by 3 bases and 0 bases, with 11 bases remaining between them. The CDR3 DNA reads as TGTGCCAGCAGCGGACTACCTATAAGCACAGATACGCAGTATTTT. As protein: CASSGLPISTDTQYF.

The V and J genes are TRBV23-1 and TRBJ1-2; maybe TRBD1 (5 bases). TRBV23-1 counts as an open reading frame of uncertain function. CDR3 size: 14 residues. V lost 0 bases, J lost 6 bases, and 11 bases lay in between. In DNA form, the CDR3 reads TGCGCCAGCAGTCAATCAGGGAGGGACCATGGCTACACCTTC. Amino acid sequence: CASSQSGRDHGYTF.

CDR3 sequence (DNA): TGTGCCAGCAGCTTAGATGGGACAGGCCGCACACCCCTCCACTTT. It encodes CASSLDGTGRTPLHF. The chain recombines TRBV7-2 with TRBJ1-6; 8 nucleotides line up with TRBD1. This CDR3 is built from 15 residues. Germline CDR1 is SGHTA and CDR2 is FQGNSA. Trimming took 1 base from V and 11 from J; bases not matched to a gene: 7.

The chain has TRBV19 and TRBJ1-5, with D perhaps TRBD1 (5 bases). The CDR3 sequence is 15 residues long. From germline, CDR1 is LNHDA and CDR2 SQIVND (reference sequence). V was pared by 8 bases and J by 3 bases, with 17 bases between. CDR3 sequence reads: CASQGAGLYNQPQHF. CDR3 DNA sequence: TGTGCCAGTCAAGGGGCAGGCTTATACAATCAGCCCCAGCATTTT.

This clone appeared a single time. As DNA, the CDR3 is TGCGCCAGCAGCTTGGAACCCGCGGGGGGCGTTTTCTATGGCTACACCTTC. This encodes CASSLEPAGGVFYGYTF. The rearrangement uses TRBV5-1 and TRBJ1-2; D is possibly TRBD1 (6 bases). The germline V gene encodes CDR1 SGHRS and CDR2 YFSETQ. Trimming left V 0 bases short and J 4 bases short, with 19 bases between. The CDR3 loop spans 17 amino acids.

The chain recombines TRBV7-2 with TRBJ2-7; 7 nucleotides match TRBD2. J gave up 7 bases and V 1 base, and 13 bases lay outside the gene matches. CDR3 length: 16 amino acids. Germline CDR1 is SGHTA and CDR2 is FQGNSA. This CDR3 is CASSLGFGTTRVEQYF. The CDR3 DNA is TGTGCCAGCAGCTTAGGGTTCGGGACTACCCGGGTGGAGCAGTACTTC. The full variable domain, in which reference TRBV7-2 and TRBJ2-7 provide the parts outside the CDR3, is GAGVSQSPSNKVTEKGKDVELRCDPISGHTALYWYRQSLGQGLEFLIYFQGNSAPDKSGLPSDRFSAERTGGSVSTLTIQRTQQEDSAVYLCASSLGFGTTRVEQYFGPGTRLTVT.

This chain joins TRBV28 and TRBJ1-5; D call uncertain. CDR3 length equals 15 residues. The ends were cut back, 6 bases at V and 6 bases at J, with 18 bases in the middle. In germline, CDR1 is MDHEN, CDR2 SYDVKM. CDR3 residues: CASSPDPTAVQPQHF. DNA of the CDR3: TGTGCCAGCAGCCCTGACCCGACGGCGGTTCAGCCCCAGCATTTT.

The CDR3 reads CASSPPAGVVTEAFF. The CDR3 nucleotides are TGTGCCAGCTCACCACCCGCAGGGGTTGTCACTGAAGCTTTCTTT. The rearrangement joins TRBV18 to TRBJ1-1, with D maybe TRBD1 (6 bases). The V end lost 0 bases, the J end lost 4 bases, and 12 bases lay between the germline ends. This CDR3 contains 15 residues. Germline lookup yields CDR1 KGHSH and CDR2 LQKENI. Using reference TRBV18 and TRBJ1-1 for the parts outside the CDR3, the full variable domain is NAGVMQNPRHLVRRRGQEARLRCSPMKGHSHVYWYRQLPEEGLKFMVYLQKENIIDESGMPKERFSAEFPKEGPSILRIQQVVRGDSAAYFCASSPPAGVVTEAFFGQGTRLTVV.

The rearrangement uses TRBV14 and TRBJ2-1, with 8 nucleotides matching TRBD2. With V trimmed by 4 bases and J by 5 bases, 13 bases remained unmatched. CDR1 is SGHDN and CDR2 is FVKESK in the germline V gene. The CDR3 totals 17 residues. The CDR3 spells CASSLGLASFIDNEQFF. CDR3 in DNA: TGTGCCAGCAGCCTAGGACTAGCCAGCTTTATAGACAATGAGCAGTTCTTC.

V is TRBV27 and J is TRBJ1-6; D is undetermined. CDR3 length: 16 residues. The ends were cut back, 5 bases at V and 9 bases at J, with 20 bases in the middle. The V gene's germline CDR1 is MNHEY and CDR2 SMNVEV (reference sequence). The CDR3 here is CASSPPPGSGGSPLHF. The CDR3 coding sequence is TGTGCCAGCAGTCCACCGCCGGGGAGTGGCGGTTCACCCCTCCACTTT.

The chain has TRBV3-1 (or the pseudogene TRBV3-2) and TRBJ2-1; 7 positions match TRBD2. This CDR3 contains 16 residues. Trimming cost V 1 base and J 4 bases; bases outside gene matches: 7. The V gene's germline CDR1 is LGHDT and CDR2 YNNKEL (reference sequence). CDR3 in DNA: TGTGCCAGCAGCCAAGGATCTTCTAGCGGTTACAATGAGCAGTTCTTC. This gives the protein CASSQGSSSGYNEQFF.

Details on this clone: An end of the junction does not agree with germline; a read error may underlie this. The chain uses TRBV6-6 and TRBJ2-2; 7 bases line up with TRBD2. CDR1 MNHNY and CDR2 SVGAGI come from the germline V gene (reference sequence). The CDR3 spans 16 residues. CDR3 sequence (DNA): TGTGCCAGCAGAGGCTGGGAGGGGACTAACACCGAGGAGCTGTTTTTT. It yields the protein CASRGWEGTNTEELFF.

This chain links TRBV2 with TRBJ1-5, with 8 bases matching TRBD1. Germline V gene data show CDR1 as SNHLY and CDR2 as FYNNEI. The CDR3 spans 15 residues. The V segment lost 6 bases and the J segment 6 bases; nucleotides outside the gene matches: 10. CDR3 sequence reads: CASSYSTGVRQPQHF. In DNA, the CDR3 is TGTGCCAGCAGCTACTCGACAGGGGTTCGTCAGCCCCAGCATTTT.

V gene TRBV6-5 combines with J gene TRBJ2-2; TRBD1 matches 9 bases. CDR3 size: 16 residues. The germline CDR1 and CDR2 sequences are MNHEY and SVGAGI. The ends lost 2 bases at V and 4 bases at J; junction bases unmatched: 5. CDR3 protein: CASSYPGQGITGELFF. The CDR3 DNA reads as TGTGCCAGCAGTTACCCGGGACAGGGAATCACCGGGGAGCTGTTTTTT.

The chain employs TRBV28 and TRBJ1-4; D is uncertain. The CDR3 covers 14 residues. V was clipped by 8 bases and J by 7 bases, with 17 bases between them. The V gene's germline CDR1 is MDHEN and CDR2 SYDVKM. CDR3 in amino acids: CASGEVPAGEKLFF. The CDR3 coding sequence is TGTGCCAGCGGAGAAGTTCCTGCGGGTGAAAAACTGTTTTTT.

The genes are TRBV5-1 and TRBJ2-1; TRBD2 aligns across 7 bases. CDR3 length equals 12 residues. CDR1 and CDR2 (germline): SGHRS, YFSETQ. The V and J ends lost 3 bases and 8 bases, in that order; junction bases with no gene match: 2. For the CDR3, the DNA is TGCGCCAGCAGCTCGGGACTACATGAGCAGTTCTTC. It yields the protein CASSSGLHEQFF. The variable domain in full, completed from reference TRBV5-1 and TRBJ2-1, reads KAGVTQTPRYLIKTRGQQVTLSCSPISGHRSVSWYQQTPGQGLQFLFEYFSETQRNKGNFPGRFSGRQFSNSRSEMNVSTLELGDSALYLCASSSGLHEQFFGPGTRLTVL.

The chain uses TRBV6-5 and TRBJ1-3, with 8 bases fitting TRBD1. Germline values: CDR1 MNHEY, CDR2 SVGAGI. Trimming at V came to 6 bases and at J to 7 bases, leaving 11 bases not matched to a gene. The CDR3 is 15 amino acids. CDR3 residues: CASRIQGGAGNTIYF. The CDR3 nucleotides read TGTGCCAGCAGGATACAGGGGGGAGCCGGTAACACCATATATTTT.

The sample holds one count of this clone. The chain uses TRBV7-2 and TRBJ1-4, with D maybe TRBD1 (5 bases). Germline-derived CDR1 and CDR2 are SGHTA and FQGNSA. The germline V and J ends were trimmed by 1 base and 3 bases, with 9 bases remaining between them. The CDR3 has 15 residues. This CDR3 is CASSLETVANEKLFF. CDR3 DNA sequence: TGTGCCAGCAGCTTAGAGACAGTAGCTAATGAAAAACTGTTTTTT.